This T cell receptor (beta chain) was sequenced in a study of post-analysis software for immune sequencing data. Study-wide background: Relapsing-remitting, secondary progressive and progressive-relapsing multiple sclerosis were all included among the disease courses. Study-wide results and limits: Among roughly 5 TRBV segments more frequent in patients than controls were TRBV5-6, TRBV5-1 and TRBV20-1. People with multiple sclerosis had a significantly lower normalized Chao1 diversity than controls did. Pronounced co-clustering by F measure was evident among identically batched samples.

The CDR3 runs to 13 residues. The germline V gene encodes CDR1 SQVTM and CDR2 ANQGSEA. There are a few counts of this clonotype. The antigen is undetermined. TCR beta cDNA libraries included unique molecular identifiers. Each CDR3 protein gets one entry after TCRdb re-called the PCR reads with MiXCR. The table lists hundreds of thousands of distinct CDR3 sequences, 25% to 30% of them singletons. The sequenced sample consisted of blood. The chain joins TRBV29-1 to TRBJ2-1; D may match TRBD1 or TRBD2 (5 bases each). The last part of the DNA fits TRBJ2-7 better; the J call may be wrong. The sequence derives from a girl between 10 and 17 years old with multiple sclerosis. DNA for the CDR3: TGCAGCGTTGACTCCGGGACCTACAATGAGCAGTACTTC. This codes for CSVDSGTYNEQYF.